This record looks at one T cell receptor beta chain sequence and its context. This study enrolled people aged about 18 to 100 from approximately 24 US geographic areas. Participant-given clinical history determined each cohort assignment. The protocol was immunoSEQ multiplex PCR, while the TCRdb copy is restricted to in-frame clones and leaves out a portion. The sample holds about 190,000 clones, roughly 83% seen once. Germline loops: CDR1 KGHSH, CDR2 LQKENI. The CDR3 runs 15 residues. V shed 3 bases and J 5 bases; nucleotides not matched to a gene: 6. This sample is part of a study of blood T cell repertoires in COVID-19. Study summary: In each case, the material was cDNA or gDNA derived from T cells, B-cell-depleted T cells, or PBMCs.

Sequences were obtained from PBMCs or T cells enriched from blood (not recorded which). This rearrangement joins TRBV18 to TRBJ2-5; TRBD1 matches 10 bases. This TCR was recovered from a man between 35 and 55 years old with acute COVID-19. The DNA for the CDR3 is TGTGCCAGCTCACCTGGGACAGGGGCTTGGGAGACCCAGTACTTC. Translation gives CASSPGTGAWETQYF. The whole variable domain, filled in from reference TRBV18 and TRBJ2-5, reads NAGVMQNPRHLVRRRGQEARLRCSPMKGHSHVYWYRQLPEEGLKFMVYLQKENIIDESGMPKERFSAEFPKEGPSILRIQQVVRGDSAAYFCASSPGTGAWETQYFGPGTRLLVL.